The clone carrying this TCR beta chain occurred many times. Authors of the study amplified TCR beta CDR3 regions from RNA transcripts. A set of HTBI primers served as the primers for a first-round RT-PCR of the TCR CDR3. TCRdb itself ran the multiplex PCR reads through MiXCR, one entry per CDR3 protein. Of around 420,000 distinct CDR3 sequences listed, 15% to 18% are singletons. This record comes from a study of T cells in Graves' hyperthyroidism and ophthalmopathy. Germline CDR1 DFQATT, CDR2 SNEGSKA (reference sequence). The CDR3 length is 17 residues. V trimming: 5 bases; J trimming: 2 bases; junction bases outside the gene matches: 17.

The sequenced sample consisted of blood. V gene TRBV20-1 combines with J gene TRBJ2-5, with TRBD1 matching over 7 bases. The sequence derives from a woman aged 18-30 years with Graves' hyperthyroidism. The CDR3 DNA sequence: TGCAGTGCTGCCGGTCCTTCCGGGACAGCATCACAAGAGACCCAGTACTTC. Its protein is CSAAGPSGTASQETQYF.